This passage covers 20 T cell receptor beta chains from one sample sequenced in a study of control samples from healthy donors and cancer patients. Libraries were prepared by immunoSEQ multiplex PCR; TCRdb keeps only in-frame clonotypes and omits some of them. The sample lists some 130,000 clones, around 92% occurring once. The sample taken for sequencing was blood. These receptors all come from a woman between 50 and 59 years old in good health.

This clone appeared once. V usage is TRBV30 and J usage is TRBJ1-2; D may be TRBD1 (6 bases). The CDR3 extends over 13 amino acids. Germline loops: CDR1 GTSNPN, CDR2 SVGIG (reference sequence). V was pared by 4 bases and J by 3 bases, with 12 bases between. CDR3 protein: CAWTAGADYGYTF. For the CDR3, the DNA is TGTGCCTGGACGGCGGGGGCAGACTATGGCTACACCTTC.

The rearrangement links TRBV7-8 to TRBJ2-7; no definite D call. The germline V gene has CDR1 SGHVS and CDR2 FQNEAQ. The germline V and J ends were trimmed by 1 base and 8 bases, with 6 bases remaining between them. CDR3 length: 11 residues. The CDR3 region is CASSLEIKQYF. The CDR3 bases are TGTGCCAGCAGCTTAGAGATCAAGCAGTACTTC.

This clone was seen a few times. This chain joins TRBV15 and TRBJ1-5, with D possibly TRBD1 on 6 matching bases. Trimming took 5 bases from V and 0 from J, leaving 8 bases between them. Germline values: CDR1 LNHNV, CDR2 YYDKDF (reference sequence). The CDR3 is 14 residues long. CDR3 region: CATSFRGSNQPQHF. CDR3 coding DNA: TGTGCCACCAGCTTCAGGGGTAGCAATCAGCCCCAGCATTTT.

V usage is TRBV15 and J usage is TRBJ1-5; no reliable D call. The CDR3 sequence is 14 residues long. Germline CDR1 and CDR2: LNHNV and YYDKDF (reference sequence). V was clipped by 0 bases and J by 3 bases, with 6 bases between them. The CDR3 protein is CATSRDQSNQPQHF. Here the CDR3 DNA reads TGTGCCACCAGCAGAGATCAATCCAATCAGCCCCAGCATTTT.

CDR3 loop: CASSQQGSQPQHF. The CDR3 DNA reads TGTGCCAGCAGTCAACAGGGGAGCCAGCCCCAGCATTTT. The chain is built from TRBV2 and TRBJ1-5, with 7 positions matching TRBD1. Germline V gene sequence: CDR1 SNHLY, CDR2 FYNNEI. V trimming: 5 bases; J trimming: 7 bases; junction bases outside the gene matches: 5. The CDR3 covers 13 residues.

The CDR3 coding sequence is TGCGCCAGCAGCTCCCAAGGAAGCACCGGGGAGCTGTTTTTT. It specifies CASSSQGSTGELFF. This chain links TRBV5-1 with TRBJ2-2; D unclear. The CDR3 has 14 residues. Germline assignment: CDR1 SGHRS and CDR2 YFSETQ. V was trimmed by 3 bases and J by 4 bases, leaving 10 bases between them.

The chain joins TRBV6-2 or TRBV6-3 to TRBJ2-1, with D hard to call. The CDR3 covers 16 residues. Germline V gene lookup returns CDR1 MNHEY and CDR2 SVGEGT. The ends were cut back, 2 bases at V and 5 bases at J, with 16 bases in the middle. CDR3 in DNA: TGTGCCAGCAGTTACGCAGGCCATAGTAGAAACAATGAGCAGTTCTTC. Amino acid sequence: CASSYAGHSRNNEQFF.

The chain carries TRBV20-1 and TRBJ2-5, with D unresolved. From germline, CDR1 is DFQATT and CDR2 SNEGSKA (reference sequence). The CDR3 is 11 amino acids. Here the CDR3 reads CIPQSGETQYF. CDR3 sequence (DNA): TGCATCCCTCAGTCCGGTGAGACCCAGTACTTC.

The chain employs TRBV19 and TRBJ1-4; D uncertain. The V gene's germline CDR1 is LNHDA and CDR2 SQIVND (reference sequence). This CDR3 region has 14 residues. Between the trimmed V and J ends, which lost 3 bases and 3 bases, there was a span of 8 bases. The CDR3 DNA reads as TGTGCCAGTAGTATTGGGCAGCCTAATGAAAAACTGTTTTTT. This gives the protein CASSIGQPNEKLFF. Filled out from reference TRBV19 and TRBJ1-4, the complete variable domain reads DGGITQSPKYLFRKEGQNVTLSCEQNLNHDAMYWYRQDPGQGLRLIYYSQIVNDFQKGDIAEGYSVSREKKESFPLTVTSAQKNPTAFYLCASSIGQPNEKLFFGSGTQLSVL.

The rearrangement joins TRBV18 to TRBJ2-7; the D gene is possibly TRBD1 (7 bases). V lost 7 bases to trimming and J lost 2 bases, with 24 bases between them. CDR1 is KGHSH and CDR2 is LQKENI in the germline V gene. The CDR3 covers 17 residues. This chain's CDR3 is CASCPAAGTGATYEQYF. The DNA for the CDR3 is TGTGCCAGCTGTCCGGCCGCGGGAACAGGGGCCACCTACGAGCAGTACTTC.

V is TRBV10-2 and J is TRBJ2-1, with 7 positions matching TRBD2. Germline assignment: CDR1 WSHSY and CDR2 SAAADI. This CDR3 has 13 residues. V was clipped by 2 bases and J by 9 bases; unmatched bases: 4. The CDR3 here is CASSEASGGEQFF. The CDR3 bases are TGCGCCAGCAGTGAGGCTAGCGGTGGTGAGCAGTTCTTC.

V gene TRBV3-1 (or the pseudogene TRBV3-2) combines with J gene TRBJ1-6; D remains unclear. This CDR3 contains 14 residues. The V gene's germline CDR1 is LGHDT and CDR2 YNNKEL (reference sequence). The V gene lost 4 bases and the J gene lost 6 bases, with 10 bases spanning the gap. CDR3 bases: TGTGCCAGCAGCCCCGGACCTCGTAATTCACCCCTCCACTTT. Translating gives CASSPGPRNSPLHF.

The chain joins TRBV24-1 to TRBJ1-2; D is uncertain. Trimming removed 0 bases from V and 8 bases from J, with 6 bases in between. The germline gives CDR1 KGHDR, CDR2 SFDVKD. This CDR3 comprises 12 residues. The CDR3 loop is CATSDLPGGYTF. The CDR3 DNA is TGTGCCACCAGTGATTTGCCGGGAGGCTACACCTTC.

The chain recombines TRBV28 with TRBJ1-2; D perhaps matches TRBD1 (5 bases). Germline V gives CDR1 MDHEN, CDR2 SYDVKM. The germline V and J ends were trimmed by 8 bases and 0 bases, with 13 bases remaining between them. The CDR3 spans 14 residues. This CDR3 is CASLRQPANYGYTF. CDR3 sequence (DNA): TGTGCCAGCCTGAGACAGCCTGCTAACTATGGCTACACCTTC.

Regarding this clone: This sample also contains other DNA sequences that code for the same CDR3. The V and J genes are TRBV30 and TRBJ1-1; D unresolved. The CDR3 sequence is 13 residues long. CDR1 GTSNPN and CDR2 SVGIG come from the germline V gene (reference sequence). The ends were cut back, 1 base at V and 1 base at J, with 7 bases in the middle. The CDR3 region is CAWSGGGNTEAFF. CDR3 nucleotide sequence: TGTGCCTGGAGTGGAGGTGGGAACACTGAAGCTTTCTTT.

The chain combines TRBV13 with TRBJ2-7, with 7 bases fitting TRBD2. V lost 2 bases to trimming and J lost 0 bases; unmatched junction nucleotides: 7. CDR3 length: 16 residues. The germline CDR1 and CDR2 sequences are PRHDT and FYEKMQ (reference sequence). CDR3 bases: TGTGCCAGCAGCTTACCTCCTGGCGGGAGCTCCTACGAGCAGTACTTC. Its translation: CASSLPPGGSSYEQYF. The full variable domain, in which reference TRBV13 and TRBJ2-7 provide the parts outside the CDR3, is AAGVIQSPRHLIKEKRETATLKCYPIPRHDTVYWYQQGPGQDPQFLISFYEKMQSDKGSIPDRFSAQQFSDYHSELNMSSLELGDSALYFCASSLPPGGSSYEQYFGPGTRLTVT.

The V call is TRBV19, the J call TRBJ1-5; 9 bases align to TRBD1. Trimming took 5 bases from V and 3 from J; bases not matched to a gene: 5. Germline loops: CDR1 LNHDA, CDR2 SQIVND (reference sequence). This CDR3 has 15 amino acids. Here the CDR3 reads CASSPTGGINQPQHF. The CDR3, as DNA: TGTGCCAGTAGTCCGACAGGGGGGATCAATCAGCCCCAGCATTTT.

This clone has a handful of counts. The chain employs TRBV7-9 and TRBJ1-5; TRBD1 is a possible D gene (5 bases). The CDR3 covers 14 residues. The germline V and J ends were trimmed by 2 bases and 8 bases, with 13 bases remaining between them. Germline CDR1 is SEHNR and CDR2 is FQNEAQ (reference sequence). The CDR3 DNA reads TGTGCCAGCAGCTTAACAGGTCCGCCTAAGCCCCAGCATTTT. Translating it yields CASSLTGPPKPQHF. The variable domain in full, completed from reference TRBV7-9 and TRBJ1-5, reads DTGVSQNPRHKITKRGQNVTFRCDPISEHNRLYWYRQTLGQGPEFLTYFQNEAQLEKSRLLSDRFSAERPKGSFSTLEIQRTEQGDSAMYLCASSLTGPPKPQHFGDGTRLSIL.

The chain has TRBV28 and TRBJ2-3; D perhaps matches TRBD2 (6 bases). V lost 0 bases, J lost 2 bases, and 9 bases lay in between. The CDR3 contains 15 residues. The germline V gene has CDR1 MDHEN and CDR2 SYDVKM. CDR3 region: CASSLWRDLTDTQYF. CDR3 DNA sequence: TGTGCCAGCAGTTTATGGCGGGACCTCACAGATACGCAGTATTTT.

This rearrangement joins TRBV5-6 to TRBJ2-5; D unresolved. This CDR3 is built from 11 residues. CDR1 and CDR2 (germline): SGHDT, YYEEEE. V lost 2 bases, J lost 5 bases, and 4 bases lay in between. The CDR3 nucleotides are TGTGCCAGCAGCTTTGGGGAGACCCAGTACTTC. Its protein is CASSFGETQYF.